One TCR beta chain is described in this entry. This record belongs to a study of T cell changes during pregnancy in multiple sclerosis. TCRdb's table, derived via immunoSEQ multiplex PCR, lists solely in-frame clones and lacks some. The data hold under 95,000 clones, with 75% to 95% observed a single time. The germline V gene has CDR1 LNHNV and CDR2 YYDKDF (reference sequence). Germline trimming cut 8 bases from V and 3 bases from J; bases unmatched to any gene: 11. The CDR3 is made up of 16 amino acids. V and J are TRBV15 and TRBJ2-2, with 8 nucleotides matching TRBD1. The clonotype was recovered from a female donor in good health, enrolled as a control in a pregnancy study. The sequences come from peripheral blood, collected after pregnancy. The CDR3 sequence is CATARWTGWDTGELFF. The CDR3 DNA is TGTGCCACCGCGAGATGGACAGGGTGGGACACCGGGGAGCTGTTTTTT.